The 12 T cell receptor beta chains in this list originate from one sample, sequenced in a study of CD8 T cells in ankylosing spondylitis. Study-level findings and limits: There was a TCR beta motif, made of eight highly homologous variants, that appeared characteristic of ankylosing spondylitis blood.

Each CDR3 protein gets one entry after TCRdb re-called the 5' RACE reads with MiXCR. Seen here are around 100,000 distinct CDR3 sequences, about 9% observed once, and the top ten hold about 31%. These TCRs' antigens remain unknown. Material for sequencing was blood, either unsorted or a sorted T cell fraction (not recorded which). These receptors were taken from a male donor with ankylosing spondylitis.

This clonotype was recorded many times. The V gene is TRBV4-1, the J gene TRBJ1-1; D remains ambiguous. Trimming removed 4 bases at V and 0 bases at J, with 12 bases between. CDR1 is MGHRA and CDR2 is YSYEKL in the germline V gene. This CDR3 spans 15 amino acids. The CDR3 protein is CASSPHPHMNTEAFF. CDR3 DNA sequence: TGCGCCAGCAGCCCCCACCCCCACATGAACACTGAAGCTTTCTTT.

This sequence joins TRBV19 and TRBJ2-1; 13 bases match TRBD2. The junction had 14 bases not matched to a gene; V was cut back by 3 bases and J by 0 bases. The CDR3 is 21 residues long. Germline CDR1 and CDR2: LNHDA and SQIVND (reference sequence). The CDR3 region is CASSMDDPGLAGRSSYNEQFF. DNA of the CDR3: TGTGCCAGTAGTATGGATGATCCGGGACTAGCGGGACGGAGCTCCTACAATGAGCAGTTCTTC.

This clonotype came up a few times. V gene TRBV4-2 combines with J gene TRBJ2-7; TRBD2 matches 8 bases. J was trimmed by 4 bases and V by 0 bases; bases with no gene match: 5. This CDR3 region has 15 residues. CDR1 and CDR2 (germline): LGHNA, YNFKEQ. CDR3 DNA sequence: TGTGCCAGCAGCCAAGAGAGCGGGAGTGGGTACGAGCAGTACTTC. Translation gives CASSQESGSGYEQYF.

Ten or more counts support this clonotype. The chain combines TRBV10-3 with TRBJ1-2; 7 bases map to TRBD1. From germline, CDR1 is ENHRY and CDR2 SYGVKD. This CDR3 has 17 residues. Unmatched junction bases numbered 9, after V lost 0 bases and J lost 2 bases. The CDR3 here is CAISESESGTVNYGYTF. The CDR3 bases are TGTGCCATCAGTGAGTCGGAATCCGGGACAGTGAACTATGGCTACACCTTC.

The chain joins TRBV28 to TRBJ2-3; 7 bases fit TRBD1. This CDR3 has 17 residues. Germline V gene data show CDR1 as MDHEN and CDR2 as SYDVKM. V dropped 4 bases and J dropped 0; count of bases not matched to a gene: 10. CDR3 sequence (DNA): TGTGCCAGCAGTTCTTTGAGGGGGCCCTTAAGCACAGATACGCAGTATTTT. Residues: CASSSLRGPLSTDTQYF. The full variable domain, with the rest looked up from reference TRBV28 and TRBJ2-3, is DVKVTQSSRYLVKRTGEKVFLECVQDMDHENMFWYRQDPGLGLRLIYFSYDVKMKEKGDIPEGYSVSREKKERFSLILESASTNQTSMYLCASSSLRGPLSTDTQYFGPGTRLTVL.

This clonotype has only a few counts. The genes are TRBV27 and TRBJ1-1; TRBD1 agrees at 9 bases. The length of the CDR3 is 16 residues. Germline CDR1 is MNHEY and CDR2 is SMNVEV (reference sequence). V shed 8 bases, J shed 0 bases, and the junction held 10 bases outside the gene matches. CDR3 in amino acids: CASHRGRSSMNTEAFF. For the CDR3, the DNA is TGTGCCAGCCACAGGGGGCGATCTTCGATGAACACTGAAGCTTTCTTT.

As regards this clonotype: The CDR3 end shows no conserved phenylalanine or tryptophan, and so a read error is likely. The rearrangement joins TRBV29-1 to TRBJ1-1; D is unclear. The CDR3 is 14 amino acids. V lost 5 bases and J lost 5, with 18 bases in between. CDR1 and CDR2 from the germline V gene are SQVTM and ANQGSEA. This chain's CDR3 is CSVPLVSGRTEAFL. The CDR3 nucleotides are TGCAGCGTTCCTCTCGTTTCCGGTAGGACTGAAGCTTTCCTT.

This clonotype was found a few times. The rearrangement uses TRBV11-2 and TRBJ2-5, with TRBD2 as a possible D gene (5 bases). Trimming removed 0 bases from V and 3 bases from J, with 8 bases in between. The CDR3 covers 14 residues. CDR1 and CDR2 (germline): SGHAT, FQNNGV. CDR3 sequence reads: CASSLDLGEETQYF. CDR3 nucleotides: TGTGCCAGCAGCTTAGATCTCGGGGAAGAGACCCAGTACTTC.

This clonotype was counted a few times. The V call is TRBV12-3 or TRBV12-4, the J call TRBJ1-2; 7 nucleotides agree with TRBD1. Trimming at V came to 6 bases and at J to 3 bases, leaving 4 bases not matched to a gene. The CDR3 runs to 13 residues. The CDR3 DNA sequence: TGTGCCAGCAGCAGGGACAGTTACTATGGCTACACCTTC. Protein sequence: CASSRDSYYGYTF.

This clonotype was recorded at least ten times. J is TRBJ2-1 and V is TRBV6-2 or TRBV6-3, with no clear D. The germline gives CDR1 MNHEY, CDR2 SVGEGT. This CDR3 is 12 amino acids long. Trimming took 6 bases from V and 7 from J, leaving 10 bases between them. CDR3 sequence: CASSSVRNEQFF. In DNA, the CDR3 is TGTGCCAGCAGCTCCGTTAGGAATGAGCAGTTCTTC.

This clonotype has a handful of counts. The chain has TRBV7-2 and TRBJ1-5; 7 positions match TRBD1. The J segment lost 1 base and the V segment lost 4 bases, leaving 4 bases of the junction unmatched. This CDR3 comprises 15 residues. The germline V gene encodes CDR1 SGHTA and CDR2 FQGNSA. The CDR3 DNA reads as TGTGCCAGCAGCTCGAGACAGGGAAGCAATCAGCCCCAGCATTTT. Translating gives CASSSRQGSNQPQHF.

This CDR3 reads CASSQDPGQGVDGYTF. CDR3 in DNA: TGCGCCAGCAGCCAAGACCCCGGACAGGGAGTCGATGGCTACACCTTC. The chain couples TRBV4-1 to TRBJ1-2; 8 bases match TRBD1. The J segment lost 6 bases and the V segment lost 0 bases, leaving 9 bases of the junction unmatched. The CDR3 contains 16 residues. Germline V CDR1 and CDR2: MGHRA, YSYEKL.